The clone carrying this TCR beta chain was seen repeatedly, ten times or more. The junction does not match germline at one end; this may be a read error. Germline CDR1 and CDR2: MNHEY and SVGEGT. This CDR3 is built from 11 residues. TCRdb independently ran MiXCR on the 5' RACE reads; one entry per CDR3 protein. Of 450,000 or so distinct CDR3 sequences in the sample, 24% are singletons; the top ten hold 2.9%. This specimen belongs to a study of identical twins. These data were likewise used in another study, on T cells expressing NK-cell markers.

The sample consisted of CD4+ T cells sorted from blood. The chain carries TRBV6-2 or TRBV6-3 and TRBJ2-5, with a tentative D call TRBD2 (5 bases). The receptor comes from a woman younger than 30 in good health. In DNA, the CDR3 is TGCGCCAGCAGCACGGGGGAGACCCAGTACTTC. This gives the protein CASSTGETQYF.